This T cell receptor (beta chain) derives from a study of CD8+ T cells in alopecia areata. Study-wide background: Severity was scored as percentage of affected scalp area in treated patients.

The sequencing template was cDNA reverse transcribed from extracted RNA. The protocol was immunoSEQ multiplex PCR, while the TCRdb copy is restricted to in-frame clones and leaves out a portion. The sample consists of about 190,000 clones, 60% of them appearing once. Treatment: oral pan-JAK inhibitor, 5-10 mg twice daily. As part of sample collection, lesional scalp punch biopsies and peripheral blood were taken from alopecia areata patients. Remarks on this clone: Its specificity is unknown.

The germline CDR1 and CDR2 sequences are SGHAT and FQNNGV. J lost 7 bases, V lost 1 base, and 18 bases had no gene match. CDR3 length equals 19 residues. General study results and limits: Patients shared TCRs less clearly than mice did, possibly owing to HLA. Tofacitinib produced a significant decrease in scalp clonality and in expanded CD8+ clones among the top 100.

The rearrangement links TRBV11-2 to TRBJ1-5, with 8 positions matching TRBD1. Sequenced material: CD4+ T cells sorted from blood, taken at week 4, from a patient treated with tofacitinib. This sequence originates from a human donor with alopecia areata. In DNA form, the CDR3 reads TGTGCCAGCAGCTTAGGGACAGGGATGATTTCGATGACGGCGCAGCCCCAGCATTTT. Translating it yields CASSLGTGMISMTAQPQHF.